A selection of T cell receptor beta chains follows, all from one sample in a study of shared clonotypes between healthy human individuals. The method was immunoSEQ multiplex PCR; TCRdb's version includes in-frame clones alone and lacks a portion of them. The sample contains 1.5 million to 2.5 million clones, approximately 95% of which appear only once. The specimen was naive CD8+ T cells sorted from blood. These receptors all stem from a man between 18 and 29 years old in good health. Both conserved end residues are trimmed from each CDR3.

J gene: TRBJ2-7
V gene: TRBV29-1
CDR3 protein: SVERDYEQY

J gene: TRBJ2-3
V gene: TRBV25-1
CDR3 protein: ASSGTGGSFTDTQY

J gene: TRBJ2-2
V gene: TRBV6-6
CDR3 protein: ASSYSGLNHTGELF

J gene: TRBJ1-1
V gene: TRBV9
CDR3 protein: ASSPTRVSTEAF

J gene: TRBJ2-7
V gene: TRBV28
CDR3 protein: ASSPIAGDAEQY

J gene: TRBJ2-7
V gene: TRBV5-1
CDR3 protein: ASSLGWSTYEQY

J gene: TRBJ2-7
V gene: TRBV25-1
CDR3 protein: ASSDWTVGYEQY

J gene: TRBJ2-7
V gene: TRBV9
CDR3 protein: ASSVGPQDYEQY

J gene: TRBJ2-1
V gene: TRBV9
CDR3 protein: ASSVEIRTSMDEQF

J gene: TRBJ2-3
V gene: TRBV4-1
CDR3 protein: ASSQALSDTQY

J gene: TRBJ2-7
V gene: TRBV19
CDR3 protein: ASSRDFLSYEQY

J gene: TRBJ2-7
V gene: TRBV5-1
CDR3 protein: ASRDTYEQY

J gene: TRBJ2-2
V gene: TRBV7-9
CDR3 protein: ASSLGDSGELF

J gene: TRBJ1-6
V gene: TRBV4-1
CDR3 protein: ASSQLTTSSYNSPLH

J gene: TRBJ1-3
V gene: TRBV5-3
CDR3 protein: ARSLGGRDPY

J gene: TRBJ2-7
V gene: TRBV9
CDR3 protein: ASSVGLGEHEQY

J gene: TRBJ1-2
V gene: TRBV29-1
CDR3 protein: SVKPGPPTDYGYT

J gene: TRBJ2-7
V gene: TRBV5-6
CDR3 protein: ASSLADAYEQY